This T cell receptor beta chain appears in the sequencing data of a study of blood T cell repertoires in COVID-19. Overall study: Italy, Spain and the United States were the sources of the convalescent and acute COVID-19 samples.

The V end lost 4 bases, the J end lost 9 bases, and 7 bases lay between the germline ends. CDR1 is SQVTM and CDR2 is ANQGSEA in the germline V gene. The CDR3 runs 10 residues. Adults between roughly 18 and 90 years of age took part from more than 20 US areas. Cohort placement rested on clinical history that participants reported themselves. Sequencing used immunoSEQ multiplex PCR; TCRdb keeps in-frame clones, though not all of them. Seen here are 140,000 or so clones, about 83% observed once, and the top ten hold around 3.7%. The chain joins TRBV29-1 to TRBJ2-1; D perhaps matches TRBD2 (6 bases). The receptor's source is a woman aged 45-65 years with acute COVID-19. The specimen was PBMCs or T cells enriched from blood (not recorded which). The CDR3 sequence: CSVGEVEQFF. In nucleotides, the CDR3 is TGCAGCGTTGGGGAGGTTGAGCAGTTCTTC.